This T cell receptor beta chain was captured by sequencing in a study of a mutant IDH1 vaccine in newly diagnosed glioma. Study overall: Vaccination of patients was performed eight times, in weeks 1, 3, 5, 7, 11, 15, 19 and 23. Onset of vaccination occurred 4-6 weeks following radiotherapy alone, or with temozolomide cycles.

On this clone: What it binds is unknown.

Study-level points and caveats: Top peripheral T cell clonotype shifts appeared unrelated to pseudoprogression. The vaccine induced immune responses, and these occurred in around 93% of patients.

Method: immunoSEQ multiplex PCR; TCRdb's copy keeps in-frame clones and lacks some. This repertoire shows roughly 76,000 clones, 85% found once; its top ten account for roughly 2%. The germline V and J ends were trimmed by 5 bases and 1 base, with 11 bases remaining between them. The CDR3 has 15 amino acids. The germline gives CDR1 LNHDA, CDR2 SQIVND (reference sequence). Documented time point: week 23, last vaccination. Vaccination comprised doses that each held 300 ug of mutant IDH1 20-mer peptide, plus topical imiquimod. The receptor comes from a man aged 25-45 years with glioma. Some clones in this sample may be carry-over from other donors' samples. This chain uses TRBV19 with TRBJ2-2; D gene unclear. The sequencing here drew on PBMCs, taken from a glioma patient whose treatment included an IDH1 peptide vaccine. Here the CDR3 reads CASSQRHLNTGELFF. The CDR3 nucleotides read TGTGCCAGTAGTCAGCGACACTTGAACACCGGGGAGCTGTTTTTT. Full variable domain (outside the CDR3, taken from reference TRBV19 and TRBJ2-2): DGGITQSPKYLFRKEGQNVTLSCEQNLNHDAMYWYRQDPGQGLRLIYYSQIVNDFQKGDIAEGYSVSREKKESFPLTVTSAQKNPTAFYLCASSQRHLNTGELFFGEGSRLTVL.